This T cell receptor (beta chain) was found in a study of regulatory T cells in long-lasting Graves disease (dated by TCRdb to the early 2020s). Regarding the study in general: Persistent Graves' disease meant more than 5 years of antithyroid drug treatment with TSH receptor autoantibodies that stayed positive. Patients with persistent Graves' disease were compared with patients with newly diagnosed Graves' disease using TCR sequencing and RNA sequencing of peripheral blood. The study was registered as a clinical trial and conducted in China. A total of around 35 samples were covered by TCR sequencing, comprising about 13 persistent and around 20 newly diagnosed Graves' disease patients. In the clinical cohort, patients with persistent Graves' disease had used antithyroid drugs for an average of approximately eleven years.

From its cysteine to its phenylalanine, the CDR3 spans 14 amino acids. Only the CDR3 part of the read is kept: 42 bases, read in frame from the first base. From a lookup of the germline V gene (reference sequence), CDR1 and CDR2 are MNHEY and SMNVEV. V is trimmed back by 4 bases and J by 3 bases, and the junction contains 5 bases that no gene match accounts for. As concerns this clonotype: Its antigen has not been determined. Given a much more abundant clone one base away, this may be a read error.

On the study overall, not on this receptor specifically: The authors acknowledged the small sample size as a limitation that may reduce accuracy. Patients with persistent disease shared more public clonotypes (approximately 2,500) than newly diagnosed patients did (966). Compared with newly diagnosed patients, patients with persistent Graves' disease had lower TCR Shannon entropy and fewer highly expanded clones, which suggests clonal expansion. Only the TCR beta chain was sequenced and analyzed. The study examined only peripheral blood because the primary lesion, thyroid tissue, could not be accessed. Preferential use of TRBV28, TRBJ1-2 and TRBJ2-5 was observed in persistent disease, whereas TRBV20-1 and TRBJ2-1 were favored in newly diagnosed disease.

Libraries were prepared through multiplex PCR. Reads for this sample came from an Illumina HiSeq 4000. TCR beta libraries were built with iRepertoire HTBI primers and Arm-PCR amplification of CDR3 regions. PCR products were gel purified before sequencing. In the original analysis: Gene usage analysis of CDR3 amino acid clonotypes used the roughly 62 TRBV and around 14 TRBJ segments found across samples. Filtered high-quality paired reads were merged into contigs using COPE and FqMerger. Contigs were aligned with BLAST to IMGT TRBV, TRBD and TRBJ reference genes, and CDR3 was defined per IMGT. Highly expanded clones were defined as clonotypes with a frequency above 0.1%. Shannon entropy was used to measure repertoire diversity, and the Gini coefficient was used to measure V-J evenness. A clonotype found in more than one individual was treated as public. TCRdb trimmed the raw reads at Q25, called clones with MiXCR and kept productive beta chains. A single entry per CDR3 protein holds the most common genes and DNA from its merged rows. TCRdb, not the authors, supplied the V and J calls. Here the sample has a few hundred thousand distinct CDR3 sequences; around 21% occur a single time. Jointly, the top ten make up roughly three fifths of the sample.

The intended sense of this specimen's time point label: persistent/refractory GD, antithyroid drugs over 5 years with positive TRAb. RNA was extracted from PBMCs in TRIzol for both TCR sequencing and RNA sequencing. The diagnosis of Graves' disease followed American Thyroid Association guidelines. Recruitment of patients was carried out at an endocrinology department in Xi'an, China. Each patient gave approximately 10 milliliters of peripheral blood, collected in an EDTA anticoagulant tube. Ficoll Paque Plus density gradient separation was used to isolate PBMCs, and no further T cell sorting was done. An Agilent 2100 Bioanalyzer and agarose gel were used to assess RNA quality, and a NanoDrop 2000 was used to measure RNA concentration.

The specimen comprised peripheral blood mononuclear cells (PBMCs), sampled when the disease was refractory, from a patient treated with antithyroid drugs. The rearrangement combines TRBV27 with TRBJ2-7, with TRBD2 identical over 8 junction bases. The clonotype comes from a female donor with Graves disease. CDR3 sequence: CASSSAGGFYEQYF. The bases read TGTGCCAGCAGTTCGGCGGGAGGTTTCTACGAGCAGTACTTC.